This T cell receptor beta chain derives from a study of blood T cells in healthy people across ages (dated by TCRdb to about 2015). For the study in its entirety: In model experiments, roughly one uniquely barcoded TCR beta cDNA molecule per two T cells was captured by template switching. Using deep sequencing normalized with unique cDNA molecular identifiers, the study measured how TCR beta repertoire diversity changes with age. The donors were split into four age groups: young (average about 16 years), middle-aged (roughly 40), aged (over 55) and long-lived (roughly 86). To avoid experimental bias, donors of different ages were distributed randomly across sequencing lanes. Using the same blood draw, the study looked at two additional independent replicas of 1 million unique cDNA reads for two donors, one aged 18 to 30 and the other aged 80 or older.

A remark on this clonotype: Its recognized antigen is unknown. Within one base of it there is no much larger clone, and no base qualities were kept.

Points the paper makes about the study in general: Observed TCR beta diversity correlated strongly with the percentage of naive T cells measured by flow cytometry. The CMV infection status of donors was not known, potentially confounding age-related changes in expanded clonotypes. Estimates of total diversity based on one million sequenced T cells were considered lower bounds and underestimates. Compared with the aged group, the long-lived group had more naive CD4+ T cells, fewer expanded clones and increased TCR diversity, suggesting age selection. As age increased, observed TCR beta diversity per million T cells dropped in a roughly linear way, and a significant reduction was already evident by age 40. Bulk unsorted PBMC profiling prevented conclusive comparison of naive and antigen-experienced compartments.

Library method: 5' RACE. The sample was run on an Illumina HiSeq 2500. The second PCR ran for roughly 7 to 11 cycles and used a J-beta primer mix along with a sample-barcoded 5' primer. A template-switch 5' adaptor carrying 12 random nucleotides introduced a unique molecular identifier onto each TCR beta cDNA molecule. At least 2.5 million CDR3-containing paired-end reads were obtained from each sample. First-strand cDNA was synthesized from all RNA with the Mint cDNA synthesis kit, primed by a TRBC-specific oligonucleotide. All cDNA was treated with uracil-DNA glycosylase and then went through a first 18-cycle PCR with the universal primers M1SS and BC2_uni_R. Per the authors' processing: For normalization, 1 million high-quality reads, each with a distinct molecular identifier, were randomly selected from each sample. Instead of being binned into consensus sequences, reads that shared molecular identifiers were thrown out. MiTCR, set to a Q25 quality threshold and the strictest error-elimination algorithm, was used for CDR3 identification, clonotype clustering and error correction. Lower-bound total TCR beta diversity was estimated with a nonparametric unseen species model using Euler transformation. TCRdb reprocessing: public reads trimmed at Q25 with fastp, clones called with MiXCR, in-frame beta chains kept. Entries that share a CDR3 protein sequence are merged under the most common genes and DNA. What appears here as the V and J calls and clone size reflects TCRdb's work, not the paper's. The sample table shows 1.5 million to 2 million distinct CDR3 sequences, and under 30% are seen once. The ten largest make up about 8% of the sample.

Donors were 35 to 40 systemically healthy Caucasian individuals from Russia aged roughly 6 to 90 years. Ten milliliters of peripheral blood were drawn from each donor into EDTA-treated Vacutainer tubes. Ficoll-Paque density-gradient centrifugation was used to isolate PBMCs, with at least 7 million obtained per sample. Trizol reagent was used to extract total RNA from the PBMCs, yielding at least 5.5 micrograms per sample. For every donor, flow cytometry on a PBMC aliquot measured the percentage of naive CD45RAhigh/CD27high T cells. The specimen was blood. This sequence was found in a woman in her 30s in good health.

In nucleotide form, the sequence is TGTGCCAGCAGTTGGGACCGCGGCCAGGGTAGCCAGCATTTT. It encodes CASSWDRGQGSQHF. The V gene is TRBV6-5 and the J gene is TRBJ1-5, with TRBD1 tentatively as D gene (5 bases match). The V and J ends are trimmed by 4 bases and 12 bases, leaving 19 bases between them. Including the terminal cysteine and phenylalanine, the CDR3 comprises 14 residues. CDR3 DNA only is kept here, 42 bases in frame from base 1. Sequences MNHEY (CDR1) and SVGAGI (CDR2) are obtained from the germline V gene.